The table lists the clone carrying this T cell receptor (beta chain) with a few counts. The antigen remains undetermined. Germline loops: CDR1 LNHDA, CDR2 SQIVND (reference sequence). V was clipped by 7 bases and J by 5 bases, with 15 bases between them. The CDR3 runs 14 residues. Patients were newly diagnosed with stage II-IVA oral cavity squamous cell carcinoma without prior systemic or radiation treatment. Patients had HPV-negative, locally advanced oral cavity squamous cell carcinoma. This record belongs to a study of neoadjuvant anti-PD-1 for oral cavity cancer. On the study more broadly: Around day 43, patients without progression received a fourth nivolumab dose before surgery.

General study results and limits: Treg/Th17 ratio rose with pretreatment blood and fell with post-treatment tumor TCRbeta clonality.

Here immunoSEQ multiplex PCR was the method, and the copy in TCRdb shows in-frame clones only, minus some. The sample has tens of thousands of clones; roughly 80% are singletons. This rearrangement joins TRBV19 to TRBJ1-5; perhaps TRBD1 as D (5 bases). The sequencing used PBMCs, collected before nivolumab (anti-PD-1) treatment. The sequence was collected from a person aged 40 to 85 with oral cavity squamous cell carcinoma. CDR3 nucleotides: TGTGCCAGTACCCGGGGGGGGGACTATCAGCCCCAGCATTTT. Protein: CASTRGGDYQPQHF.